The 10 T cell receptor beta chains presented below share a single source sample, sequenced in a study of spatial heterogeneity in lung cancer. As to time point: sample taken at primary tumor resection. Unsorted tumor, nontumor lung tissue or cryopreserved PBMC supplied the whole RNA. TCRdb re-analysed the 5' RACE reads in MiXCR, keeping a single row per CDR3 protein. The table lists fewer than 45,000 distinct CDR3 sequences, 6.5% to 8.5% of them singletons. The sequences come from PBMCs, collected at surgery. Source of these receptors: a female donor with early-stage non-small cell lung cancer.

In its sample, this clonotype was seen many times. The gene calls are TRBV5-4 and TRBJ2-3; unclear D gene. The CDR3 covers 14 residues. The germline V gene encodes CDR1 SGHNT and CDR2 YYREEE (reference sequence). V lost 5 bases, J lost 4 bases, and 14 bases lay in between. The CDR3 DNA follows: TGTGCCAGCAGGTTAGGCCATTCCGCAGATACGCAGTATTTT. This sequence encodes CASRLGHSADTQYF.

J is TRBJ2-5 and V is TRBV7-2, with no clear D. Trimming stripped 4 bases from V and 0 bases from J, with 9 bases between. Germline loops: CDR1 SGHTA, CDR2 FQGNSA. This CDR3 is 14 amino acids long. The CDR3 here is CASSWATYQETQYF. CDR3 bases: TGTGCCAGCAGCTGGGCTACGTACCAAGAGACCCAGTACTTC.

This clonotype was seen a handful of times. V usage is TRBV18 and J usage is TRBJ1-3; D remains unclear. The CDR3 length is 12 residues. The germline V and J ends were trimmed by 5 bases and 4 bases, with 6 bases remaining between them. The germline V gene encodes CDR1 KGHSH and CDR2 LQKENI. The CDR3 DNA sequence: TGTGCCAGCTCAACTGAAGGAAACACCATATATTTT. Its protein product is CASSTEGNTIYF.

There are many counts of this clonotype. CDR3 sequence (DNA): TGTGCCAGCAGCGTCGGGACTAGAGCCAATGAGCAGTTCTTC. It encodes CASSVGTRANEQFF. This chain joins TRBV7-3 and TRBJ2-1; 8 bases line up with TRBD2. Germline V gives CDR1 SGHTA, CDR2 FQGTGA. V was clipped by 5 bases and J by 6 bases; unmatched bases: 6. The CDR3 is 14 residues long.

The table lists this clonotype with many counts. J is TRBJ2-7 and V is TRBV27; tentatively, D is TRBD2 (5 bases). Germline assignment: CDR1 MNHEY and CDR2 SMNVEV (reference sequence). CDR3 length equals 15 residues. The V end lost 3 bases, the J end lost 3 bases, and 15 bases lay between the germline ends. The CDR3 loop reads CASSLSGPRGYEQYF. CDR3 coding DNA: TGTGCCAGCAGTTTGTCCGGCCCCCGGGGCTACGAGCAGTACTTC.

V usage is TRBV7-2 and J usage is TRBJ2-3; TRBD2 matches at 15 bases. Per germline, CDR1 SGHTA and CDR2 FQGNSA. After removal of 5 bases from V and 3 bases from J, the junction contained 9 bases not matched to a gene. The CDR3 extends over 18 amino acids. CDR3 DNA sequence: TGTGCCAGCAGCCCCGGACTAGCGGGGGGGCAAGCGACAGATACGCAGTATTTT. Protein product: CASSPGLAGGQATDTQYF.

The gene calls are TRBV4-1 and TRBJ2-7, with D unresolved. CDR3 length: 15 amino acids. Germline loops: CDR1 MGHRA, CDR2 YSYEKL. Trimming took 0 bases from V and 5 from J, leaving 14 bases between them. In DNA, the CDR3 is TGCGCCAGCAGCCAAGAAGGGCCCCGGCGCAACGAGCAGTACTTC. This codes for CASSQEGPRRNEQYF.

This clonotype has just a few counts. The chain uses TRBV29-1 and TRBJ2-3; perhaps TRBD1 as D (6 bases). The V end was cut by 6 bases, the J end by 3 bases, with 13 bases between. The CDR3 covers 13 residues. Per germline, CDR1 SQVTM and CDR2 ANQGSEA. CDR3 in DNA: TGCAGCGTCCGCCGGGACACAACAGATACGCAGTATTTT. This sequence encodes CSVRRDTTDTQYF.

This clonotype was counted at least ten times. The chain recombines TRBV13 with TRBJ2-1; 12 bases are a match to TRBD2. The germline CDR1 and CDR2 sequences are PRHDT and FYEKMQ (reference sequence). This CDR3 is built from 15 residues. V lost 4 bases to trimming and J lost 8 bases; unmatched junction nucleotides: 6. CDR3 protein: CASSSQTSGGDEQFF. The CDR3 nucleotides read TGTGCCAGCAGCTCCCAGACTAGCGGGGGTGATGAGCAGTTCTTC.

This clonotype has a count of ten or more. The genes are TRBV20-1 and TRBJ1-2; weak D call: TRBD1 (5 bases). Germline CDR1 and CDR2: DFQATT and SNEGSKA (reference sequence). Trimming cost V 1 base and J 8 bases, with 11 bases left between them. CDR3 length equals 12 residues. The CDR3 reads CSARGRVHGYTF. In DNA, the CDR3 is TGCAGTGCTAGAGGCAGGGTACACGGCTACACCTTC.